This T cell receptor (beta chain) came from a study of control samples from healthy donors and cancer patients. Assay used: immunoSEQ multiplex PCR; TCRdb lists only in-frame clones, some missing. The sample comprises 35,000 to 45,000 clones, approximately 82% of which are singletons, and roughly 50% rests with the top ten. The CDR3 consists of 16 residues. The ends were cut back, 1 base at V and 2 bases at J, with 13 bases in the middle. The V gene's germline CDR1 is SGHNT and CDR2 YYREEE (reference sequence). Source material: blood. The chain uses TRBV5-4 and TRBJ1-3; D is possibly TRBD1 (5 bases). This clonotype was obtained from a man in his sixties in good health. The CDR3 protein is CASSLRGDRPGNTIYF. CDR3 bases: TGTGCCAGCAGCTTGAGAGGGGACCGGCCTGGAAACACCATATATTTT.